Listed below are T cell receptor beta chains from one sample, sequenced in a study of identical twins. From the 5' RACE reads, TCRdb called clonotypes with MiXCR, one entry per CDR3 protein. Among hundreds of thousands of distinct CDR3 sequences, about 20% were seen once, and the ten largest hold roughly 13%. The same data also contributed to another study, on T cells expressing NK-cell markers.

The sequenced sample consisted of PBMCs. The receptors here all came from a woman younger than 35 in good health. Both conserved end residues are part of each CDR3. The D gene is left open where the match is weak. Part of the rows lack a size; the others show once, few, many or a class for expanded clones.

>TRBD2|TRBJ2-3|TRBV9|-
TGTGCCAGCAGCGTCGACGAGCGGGGGTTGCAGTATTTT
CASSVDERGLQYF
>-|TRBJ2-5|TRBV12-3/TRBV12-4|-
TGTGCCAGCAGTTCGGGTTCGAGGGATCAAGAGACCCAGTACTTC
CASSSGSRDQETQYF
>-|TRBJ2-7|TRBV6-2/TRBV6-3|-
TGTGCCAGCAGTCCACGCCACAAGGTCGAGCAGTACTTC
CASSPRHKVEQYF
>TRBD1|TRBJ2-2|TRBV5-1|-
TGCGCCAGCAGCCAGGGACAGGGGGCTCTCGGGGAGCTGTTTTTT
CASSQGQGALGELFF
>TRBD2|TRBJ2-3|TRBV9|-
TGTGCCAGCGCGTCGCCTAGCGGGAGCCTGGCTGGAGATACGCAGTATTTT
CASASPSGSLAGDTQYF
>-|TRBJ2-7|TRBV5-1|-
TGCGCCAGCAGCTCGCTAGGGGCCTACGAGCAGTACTTC
CASSSLGAYEQYF
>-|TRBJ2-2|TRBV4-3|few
TGCGCCAGCAGCCTATCACCGGGACCCAACATGGGCGGGGAGCTGTTTTTT
CASSLSPGPNMGGELFF
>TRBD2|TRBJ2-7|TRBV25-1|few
TGTGCCAGCAGTGAACTAGCGGGGAAGAGCTCCTACGAGCAGTACTTC
CASSELAGKSSYEQYF
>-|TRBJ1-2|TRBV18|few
TGTGCCAGCTCACCTGACATGAGGGCTAACTATGGCTACACCTTC
CASSPDMRANYGYTF
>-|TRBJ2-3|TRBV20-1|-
TGCAGTGCACCAAACCCGATATTAACAGATACGCAGTATTTT
CSAPNPILTDTQYF
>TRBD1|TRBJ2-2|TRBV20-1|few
TGCAGTGCTAGACCCCCTCGACAGGGTTCAACCGGGGAGCTGTTTTTT
CSARPPRQGSTGELFF
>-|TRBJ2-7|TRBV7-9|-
TGTGCCAGCAGCTTACAGGAAGGCTACGAGCAGTACTTC
CASSLQEGYEQYF
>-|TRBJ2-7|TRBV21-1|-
TGTGCCAGCAGCAAATGTCGGGCCTACGAGCAGTACTTC
CASSKCRAYEQYF
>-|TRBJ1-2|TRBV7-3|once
TGTGCCAGCAGCATGAATCCTACAGTGGTGTATAGCTATGGCTACACCTTC
CASSMNPTVVYSYGYTF
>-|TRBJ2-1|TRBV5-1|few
TGCGCCAGCAGCTCTTCAGGTCCCTTTCATACCTACAATGAGCAGTTCTTC
CASSSSGPFHTYNEQFF
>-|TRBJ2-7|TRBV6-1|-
TGTGCCAGCAAACCGGGGGTGGGGTCCTACGAGCAGTACTTC
CASKPGVGSYEQYF
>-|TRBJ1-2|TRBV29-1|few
TGCAGCGTTAAGCTTGACTATGGCTACACCTTC
CSVKLDYGYTF